This TCR beta chain derives from a study of blood T cells in healthy people across ages. The study, taken as a whole, reports: Higher diversity and more naive CD4+ cells were features of long-lived donors, compared to aged donors.

About this clonotype: No antigen is known for it. This may arise from a read error, as a much more abundant clone is one base away.

Every donor provided approximately 10 milliliters of peripheral blood. Using a J-beta primer mix together with a sample-barcoded 5' primer, a second PCR was run for roughly 7 to 11 cycles. Every sample gave at least 2.5 million paired-end reads containing CDR3. TCRdb analysed the 5' RACE reads with MiXCR anew, one entry per CDR3 protein. This table holds 550,000 to 650,000 distinct CDR3 sequences, approximately 30% found once. Sequencing was carried out using blood. This receptor was obtained from a woman older than 75 in good health.

The CDR3 nucleotides are TGCGCCAGCAGCTTGGGGGAAGGGGGTGACTATGGCTACACCTTC. Translating gives CASSLGEGGDYGYTF. The V and J genes are TRBV5-1 and TRBJ1-2; maybe TRBD1 (6 bases). The ends were cut back, 0 bases at V and 3 bases at J, with 12 bases in the middle. Germline lookup yields CDR1 SGHRS and CDR2 YFSETQ. The CDR3 has 15 amino acids.